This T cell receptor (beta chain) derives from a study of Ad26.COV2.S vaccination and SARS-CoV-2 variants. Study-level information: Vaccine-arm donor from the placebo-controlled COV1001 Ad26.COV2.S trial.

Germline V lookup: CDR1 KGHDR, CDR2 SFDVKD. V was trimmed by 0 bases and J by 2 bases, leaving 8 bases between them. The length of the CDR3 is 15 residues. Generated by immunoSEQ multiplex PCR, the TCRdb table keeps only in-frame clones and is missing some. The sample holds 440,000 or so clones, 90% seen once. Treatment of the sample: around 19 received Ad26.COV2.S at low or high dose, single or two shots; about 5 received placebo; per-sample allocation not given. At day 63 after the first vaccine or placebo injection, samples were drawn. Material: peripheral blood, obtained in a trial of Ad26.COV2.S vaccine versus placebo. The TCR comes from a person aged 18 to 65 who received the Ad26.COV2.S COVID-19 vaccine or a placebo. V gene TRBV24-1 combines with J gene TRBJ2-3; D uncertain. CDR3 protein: CATSDLGRTTDTQYF. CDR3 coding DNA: TGTGCCACCAGTGATTTGGGCAGGACCACAGATACGCAGTATTTT.